The source of this T cell receptor (beta chain) is a study of shared T cell receptors in the human thymus. Germline V gene lookup returns CDR1 MNHEY and CDR2 SMNVEV (reference sequence). Trimming cost V 2 bases and J 0 bases, with 7 bases left between them. The CDR3 length is 15 residues. Libraries were prepared by immunoSEQ multiplex PCR; TCRdb keeps only in-frame clonotypes and omits some of them. The sample includes 640,000 or so clones, around 87% seen only once; the top ten take 0.0094%. The sample also formed part of further work on human thymus T cells. This second study notes: Thymus was obtained from resections taken during corrective heart surgery. Among unrelated individuals, related research reported thymic repertoires that overlapped highly.

The source is a boy in the first two years of life with a congenital heart defect. This chain connects TRBV27 to TRBJ1-4; D is perhaps TRBD1 (5 bases). The sample was thymocytes. The CDR3 protein is CASSLGHPTNEKLFF. DNA of the CDR3: TGTGCCAGCAGTTTAGGACACCCAACTAATGAAAAACTGTTTTTT.